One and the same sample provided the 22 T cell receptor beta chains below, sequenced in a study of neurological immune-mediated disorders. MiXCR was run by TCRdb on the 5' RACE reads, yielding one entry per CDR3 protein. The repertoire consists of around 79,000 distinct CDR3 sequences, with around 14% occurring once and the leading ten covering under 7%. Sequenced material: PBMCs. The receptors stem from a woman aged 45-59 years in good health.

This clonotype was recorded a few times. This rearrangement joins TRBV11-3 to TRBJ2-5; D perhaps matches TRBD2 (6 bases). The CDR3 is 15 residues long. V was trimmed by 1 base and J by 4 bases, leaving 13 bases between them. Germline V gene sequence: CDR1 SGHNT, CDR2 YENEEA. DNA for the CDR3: TGTGCCAGCAGCTTAGTAAACTGGGGAGGAGAGACCCAGTACTTC. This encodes CASSLVNWGGETQYF.

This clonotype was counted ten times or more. The CDR3 sequence is CASRLGQGGSLATNEKLFF. In DNA, the CDR3 is TGTGCCAGCAGACTCGGACAGGGCGGGAGCTTGGCAACTAATGAAAAACTGTTTTTT. J is TRBJ1-4 and V is TRBV27; 8 positions match TRBD1. V lost 6 bases and J lost 0; bases outside the gene matches: 15. The CDR3 consists of 19 residues. Per germline, CDR1 MNHEY and CDR2 SMNVEV (reference sequence). The complete variable domain, with remaining parts taken from reference TRBV27 and TRBJ1-4, reads EAQVTQNPRYLITVTGKKLTVTCSQNMNHEYMSWYRQDPGLGLRQIYYSMNVEVTDKGDVPEGYKVSRKEKRNFPLILESPSPNQTSLYFCASRLGQGGSLATNEKLFFGSGTQLSVL.

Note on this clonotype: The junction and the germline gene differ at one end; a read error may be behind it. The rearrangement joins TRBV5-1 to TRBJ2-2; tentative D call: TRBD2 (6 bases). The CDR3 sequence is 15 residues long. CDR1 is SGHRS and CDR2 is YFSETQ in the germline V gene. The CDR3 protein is CASGRDCGSPGEPFF. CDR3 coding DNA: TGCGCCAGCGGACGGGACTGCGGATCTCCCGGGGAGCCGTTTTTT.

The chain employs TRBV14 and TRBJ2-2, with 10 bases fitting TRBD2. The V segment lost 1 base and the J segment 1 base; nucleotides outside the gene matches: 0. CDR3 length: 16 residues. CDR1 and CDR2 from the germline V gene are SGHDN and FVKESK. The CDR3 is CASSQGTSGNTGELFF. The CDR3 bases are TGTGCCAGCAGCCAAGGGACTAGCGGGAACACCGGGGAGCTGTTTTTT.

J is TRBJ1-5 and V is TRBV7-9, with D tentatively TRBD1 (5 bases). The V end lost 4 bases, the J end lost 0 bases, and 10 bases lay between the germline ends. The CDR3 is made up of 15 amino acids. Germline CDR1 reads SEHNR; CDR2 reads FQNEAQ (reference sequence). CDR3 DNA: TGTGCCAGCAGCTACGGGACCTCTAGCAATCAGCCCCAGCATTTT. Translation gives CASSYGTSSNQPQHF.

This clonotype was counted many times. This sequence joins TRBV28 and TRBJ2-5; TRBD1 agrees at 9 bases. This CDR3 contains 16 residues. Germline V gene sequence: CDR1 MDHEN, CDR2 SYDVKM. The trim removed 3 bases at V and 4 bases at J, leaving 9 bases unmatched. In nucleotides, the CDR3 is TGTGCCAGCAGTTTCTCCCGACAGGGGGTAGGAGAGACCCAGTACTTC. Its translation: CASSFSRQGVGETQYF.

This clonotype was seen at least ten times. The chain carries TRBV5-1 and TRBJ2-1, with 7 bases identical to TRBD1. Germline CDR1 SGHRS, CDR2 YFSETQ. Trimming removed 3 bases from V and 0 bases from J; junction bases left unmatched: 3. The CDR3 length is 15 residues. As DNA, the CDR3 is TGCGCCAGCAGCTCGGGACAGCTCTCCTACAATGAGCAGTTCTTC. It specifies CASSSGQLSYNEQFF.

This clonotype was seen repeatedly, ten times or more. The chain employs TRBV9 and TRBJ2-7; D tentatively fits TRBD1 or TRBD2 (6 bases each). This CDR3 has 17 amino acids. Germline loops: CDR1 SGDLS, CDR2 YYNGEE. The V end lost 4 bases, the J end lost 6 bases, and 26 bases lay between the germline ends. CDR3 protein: CASSPSGGGTVHGEQYF. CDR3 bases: TGTGCCAGCAGCCCCAGTGGGGGCGGGACCGTACATGGCGAGCAGTACTTC.

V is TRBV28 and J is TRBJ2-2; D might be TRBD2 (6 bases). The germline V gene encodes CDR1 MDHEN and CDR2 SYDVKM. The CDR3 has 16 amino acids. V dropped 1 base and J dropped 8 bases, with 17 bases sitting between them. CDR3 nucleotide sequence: TGTGCCAGCAGTTTATACCGGGGGAACTTCGCTGGGGAGCTGTTTTTT. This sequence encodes CASSLYRGNFAGELFF.

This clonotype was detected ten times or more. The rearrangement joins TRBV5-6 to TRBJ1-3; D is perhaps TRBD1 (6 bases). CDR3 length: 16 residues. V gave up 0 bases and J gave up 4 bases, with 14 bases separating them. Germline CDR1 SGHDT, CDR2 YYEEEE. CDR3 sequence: CASSLAPGASGNTIYF. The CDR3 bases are TGTGCCAGCAGCTTGGCCCCAGGGGCAAGCGGAAACACCATATATTTT.

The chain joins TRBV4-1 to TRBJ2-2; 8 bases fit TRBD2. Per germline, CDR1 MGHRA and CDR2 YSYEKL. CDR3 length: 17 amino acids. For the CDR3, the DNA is TGCGCTATCAGCCGGGAGGGAGTAGCGGGAACGGGCGGGGAGCTGTTTTTT. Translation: CAISREGVAGTGGELFF.

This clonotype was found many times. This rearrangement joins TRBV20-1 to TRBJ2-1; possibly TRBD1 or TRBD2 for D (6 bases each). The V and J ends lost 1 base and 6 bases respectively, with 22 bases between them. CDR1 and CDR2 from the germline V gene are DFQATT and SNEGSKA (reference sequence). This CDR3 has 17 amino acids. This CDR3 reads CSARGVPGAGPGNEQFF. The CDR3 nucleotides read TGCAGTGCTAGAGGGGTCCCGGGGGCAGGGCCGGGCAATGAGCAGTTCTTC.

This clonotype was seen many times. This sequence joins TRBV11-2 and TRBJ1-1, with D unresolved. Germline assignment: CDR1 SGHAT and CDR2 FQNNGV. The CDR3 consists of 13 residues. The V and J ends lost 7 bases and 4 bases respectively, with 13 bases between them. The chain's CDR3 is CASKSIGGTEAFF. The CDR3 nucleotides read TGTGCCAGCAAAAGTATAGGTGGCACTGAAGCTTTCTTT.

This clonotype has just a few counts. This chain's CDR3 is CASSLEGRIGANVLTF. In DNA, the CDR3 is TGCGCCAGCAGCTTGGAGGGTCGAATTGGGGCCAACGTCCTGACTTTC. The chain recombines TRBV5-1 with TRBJ2-6, with unresolved D. The length of the CDR3 is 16 residues. Germline assignment: CDR1 SGHRS and CDR2 YFSETQ. V was trimmed by 0 bases and J by 3 bases, leaving 10 bases between them. Filled out from reference TRBV5-1 and TRBJ2-6, the complete variable domain reads KAGVTQTPRYLIKTRGQQVTLSCSPISGHRSVSWYQQTPGQGLQFLFEYFSETQRNKGNFPGRFSGRQFSNSRSEMNVSTLELGDSALYLCASSLEGRIGANVLTFGAGSRLTVL.

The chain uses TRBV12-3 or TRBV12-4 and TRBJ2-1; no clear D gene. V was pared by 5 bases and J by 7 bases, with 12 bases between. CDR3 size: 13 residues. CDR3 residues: CASSPPVGNEQFF. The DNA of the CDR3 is TGTGCCAGCAGTCCCCCGGTTGGGAATGAGCAGTTCTTC.

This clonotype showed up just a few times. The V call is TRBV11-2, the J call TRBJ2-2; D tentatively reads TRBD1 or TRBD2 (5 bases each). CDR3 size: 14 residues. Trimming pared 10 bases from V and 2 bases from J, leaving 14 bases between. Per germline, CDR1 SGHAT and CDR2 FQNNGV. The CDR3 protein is CATGRDRNTGELFF. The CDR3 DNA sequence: TGTGCCACGGGTCGGGACCGCAACACCGGGGAGCTGTTTTTT.

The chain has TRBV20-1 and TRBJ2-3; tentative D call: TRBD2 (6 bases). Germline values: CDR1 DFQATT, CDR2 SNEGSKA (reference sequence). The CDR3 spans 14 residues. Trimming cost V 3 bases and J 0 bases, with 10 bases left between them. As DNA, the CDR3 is TGCAGTGCTAGGTTGGCGGGGAGCACAGATACGCAGTATTTT. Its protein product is CSARLAGSTDTQYF.

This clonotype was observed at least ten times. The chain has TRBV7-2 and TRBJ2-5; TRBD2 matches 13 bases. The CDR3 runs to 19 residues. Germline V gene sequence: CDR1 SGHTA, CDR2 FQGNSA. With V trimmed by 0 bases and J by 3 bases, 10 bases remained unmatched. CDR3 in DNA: TGTGCCAGCAGCTTAGCGAGAATCACTAGCGGGGGGGTTGAAGAGACCCAGTACTTC. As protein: CASSLARITSGGVEETQYF.

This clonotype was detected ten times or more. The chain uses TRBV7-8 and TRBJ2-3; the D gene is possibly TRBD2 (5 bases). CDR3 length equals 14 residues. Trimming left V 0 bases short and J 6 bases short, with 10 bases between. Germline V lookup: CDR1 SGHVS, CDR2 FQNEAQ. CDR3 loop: CASSLAGGGDTQYF. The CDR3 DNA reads TGTGCCAGCAGCTTAGCCGGAGGTGGGGATACGCAGTATTTT.

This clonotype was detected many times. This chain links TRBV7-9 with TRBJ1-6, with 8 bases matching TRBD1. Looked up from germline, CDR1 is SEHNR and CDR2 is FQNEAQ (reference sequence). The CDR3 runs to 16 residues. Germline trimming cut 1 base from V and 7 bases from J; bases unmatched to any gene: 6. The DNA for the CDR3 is TGTGCCAGCAGCTTAGGGGCGACAGGGGACAATTCACCCCTCCACTTT. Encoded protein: CASSLGATGDNSPLHF.

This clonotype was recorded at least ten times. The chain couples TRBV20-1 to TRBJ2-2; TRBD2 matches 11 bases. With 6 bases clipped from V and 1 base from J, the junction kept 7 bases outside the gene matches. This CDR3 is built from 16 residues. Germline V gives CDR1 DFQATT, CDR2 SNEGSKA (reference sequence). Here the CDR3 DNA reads TGCAGTGCCAGACCCGGGACTAGCGGGAACACCGGGGAGCTGTTTTTT. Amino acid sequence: CSARPGTSGNTGELFF.

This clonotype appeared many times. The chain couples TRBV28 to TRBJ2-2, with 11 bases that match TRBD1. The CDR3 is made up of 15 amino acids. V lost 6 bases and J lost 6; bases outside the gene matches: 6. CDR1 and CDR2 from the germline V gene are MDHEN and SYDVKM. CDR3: CASRLGQGVAGELFF. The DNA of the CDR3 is TGTGCCAGCAGACTGGGACAGGGGGTCGCCGGGGAGCTGTTTTTT.